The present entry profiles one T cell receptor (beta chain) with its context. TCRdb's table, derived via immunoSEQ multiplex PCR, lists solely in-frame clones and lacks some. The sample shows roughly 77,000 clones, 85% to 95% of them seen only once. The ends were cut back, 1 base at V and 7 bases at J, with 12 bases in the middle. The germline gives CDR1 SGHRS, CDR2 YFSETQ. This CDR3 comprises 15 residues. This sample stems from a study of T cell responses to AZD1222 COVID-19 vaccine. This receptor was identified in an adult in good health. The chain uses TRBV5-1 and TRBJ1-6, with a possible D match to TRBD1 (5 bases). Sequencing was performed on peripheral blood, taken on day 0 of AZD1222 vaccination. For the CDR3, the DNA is TGCGCCAGCAGCTTGAACAGGCCCGAAAATTCACCCCTCCACTTT. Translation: CASSLNRPENSPLHF.